The subject of this entry is one T cell receptor (beta chain). With V trimmed by 4 bases and J by 5 bases, 9 bases remained unmatched. Germline CDR1 reads SGHKS; CDR2 reads YYEKEE (reference sequence). The CDR3 has 15 amino acids. The data stem from a study of cytotoxic CD8 clonotypes in ibrutinib-treated CLL. Clones were sequenced by immunoSEQ multiplex PCR, and TCRdb holds only the in-frame ones, with some missing. This sample has 150,000 or so clones, with 80% found just once. The chain joins TRBV5-5 to TRBJ2-3, with 8 positions matching TRBD2. This specimen consisted of PBMCs, obtained after 36 months of ibrutinib treatment. This receptor was identified in a human donor with chronic lymphocytic leukemia. DNA of the CDR3: TGTGCCAGCAGCGTCCTGGACGGGAGGGTAGATACGCAGTATTTT. The encoded protein is CASSVLDGRVDTQYF. The complete variable domain, with remaining parts taken from reference TRBV5-5 and TRBJ2-3, reads DAGVTQSPTHLIKTRGQQVTLRCSPISGHKSVSWYQQVLGQGPQFIFQYYEKEERGRGNFPDRFSARQFPNYSSELNVNALLLGDSALYLCASSVLDGRVDTQYFGPGTRLTVL.